The 8 T cell receptor beta chains presented below share a single source sample, sequenced in a study of shared clonotypes between healthy human individuals. The method was immunoSEQ multiplex PCR; TCRdb's version includes in-frame clones alone and lacks a portion of them. Of roughly 2,500,000 clones listed, approximately 93% are singletons. Sequenced: naive CD4+ T cells from PBMCs. Subset reported: CD45RA+ positively selected. The receptors derive from a man younger than 35 in good health. Some clones in this sample may be carry-over from other donors' samples.

V is TRBV9 and J is TRBJ2-5, with no clear D. The CDR3 totals 13 residues. CDR1 and CDR2 (germline): SGDLS, YYNGEE. V dropped 1 base and J dropped 3 bases, with 7 bases sitting between them. CDR3 DNA sequence: TGTGCCAGCAGCGTACGAGCGAAAGAGACCCAGTACTTC. The encoded protein is CASSVRAKETQYF.

This rearrangement joins TRBV11-2 to TRBJ2-5; D call uncertain. This CDR3 spans 15 amino acids. Germline-derived CDR1 and CDR2 are SGHAT and FQNNGV. Trimming cost V 3 bases and J 1 base, with 12 bases left between them. The CDR3 region is CASSFPYRSQETQYF. The CDR3 DNA reads TGTGCCAGCAGCTTTCCCTATCGTAGCCAAGAGACCCAGTACTTC. Based on the CDR3 plus reference TRBV11-2 and TRBJ2-5, the full variable domain is EAGVAQSPRYKIIEKRQSVAFWCNPISGHATLYWYQQILGQGPKLLIQFQNNGVVDDSQLPKDRFSAERLKGVDSTLKIQPAKLEDSAVYLCASSFPYRSQETQYFGPGTRLLVL.

The J gene is TRBJ1-2, the V gene TRBV20-1, with D hard to call. Germline CDR1 and CDR2: DFQATT and SNEGSKA (reference sequence). Trimming took 5 bases from V and 5 from J, leaving 9 bases between them. The CDR3 totals 11 residues. The CDR3 sequence is CSAPGKYGYTF. In DNA, the CDR3 is TGCAGTGCTCCCGGCAAATATGGCTACACCTTC.

The genes are TRBV18 and TRBJ2-7; TRBD2 agrees at 9 bases. CDR1 and CDR2 (germline): KGHSH, LQKENI. The CDR3 runs to 17 residues. Germline trimming cut 2 bases from V and 0 bases from J; bases unmatched to any gene: 8. CDR3 loop: CASSPGTSGFFSYEQYF. As DNA, the CDR3 is TGTGCCAGCTCACCAGGAACTAGCGGGTTTTTCTCCTACGAGCAGTACTTC.

The CDR3 DNA sequence: TGTGCCTGGAGGGGGGAGGAAAAACTGTTTTTT. Translated: CAWRGEEKLFF. The chain carries TRBV30 and TRBJ1-4; a weak D match, TRBD1 (5 bases). The CDR3 consists of 11 residues. V gave up 3 bases and J gave up 8 bases, with 7 bases separating them. CDR1 GTSNPN and CDR2 SVGIG come from the germline V gene (reference sequence).

The chain employs TRBV4-1 and TRBJ2-7; D may match TRBD1 or TRBD2 (5 bases each). Looked up from germline, CDR1 is MGHRA and CDR2 is YSYEKL. The CDR3 length is 15 residues. Trimming stripped 2 bases from V and 1 base from J, with 12 bases between. Here the CDR3 reads CASSQTGPLSYEQYF. In DNA form, the CDR3 reads TGCGCCAGCAGCCAAACGGGACCTCTTTCCTACGAGCAGTACTTC.

The chain uses TRBV5-4 and TRBJ2-3; D is unresolved. The CDR3 loop spans 12 amino acids. Germline assignment: CDR1 SGHNT and CDR2 YYREEE (reference sequence). Trimming left V 4 bases short and J 10 bases short, with 13 bases between. The CDR3: CASSVSLGSQYF. DNA of the CDR3: TGTGCCAGCAGCGTTTCCCTGGGATCGCAGTATTTT.

The J gene is TRBJ2-2, the V gene TRBV5-1, with TRBD1 matching 10 bases. The CDR3 spans 17 residues. The ends lost 6 bases at V and 5 bases at J; junction bases unmatched: 13. Germline V gene sequence: CDR1 SGHRS, CDR2 YFSETQ. This CDR3 is CASTYTGTGVGTGELFF. The CDR3 DNA reads TGCGCCAGCACCTACACCGGGACAGGGGTTGGGACCGGGGAGCTGTTTTTT.